This T cell receptor beta chain was profiled in a study of blood T cell repertoires in COVID-19. Trimming took 8 bases from V and 6 from J; bases not matched to a gene: 5. CDR1 is LNHDA and CDR2 is SQIVND in the germline V gene (reference sequence). This CDR3 has 14 amino acids. The repertoire was sequenced with immunoSEQ multiplex PCR; TCRdb's copy has only in-frame clones and lacks some. Among 450,000 or so clones, approximately 90% were seen once, and the ten largest hold 0.7% to 0.85%. This clonotype was sampled from a man aged 18 to 29 with COVID-19, enrolled during active disease. Sequencing was done on a sample of peripheral blood. This chain connects TRBV19 to TRBJ2-2; TRBD1 matches at 11 bases. CDR3 in DNA: TGTGCCAGTGCGGACAGGGGGCGGGCCGGGGAGCTGTTTTTT. Translation gives CASADRGRAGELFF.